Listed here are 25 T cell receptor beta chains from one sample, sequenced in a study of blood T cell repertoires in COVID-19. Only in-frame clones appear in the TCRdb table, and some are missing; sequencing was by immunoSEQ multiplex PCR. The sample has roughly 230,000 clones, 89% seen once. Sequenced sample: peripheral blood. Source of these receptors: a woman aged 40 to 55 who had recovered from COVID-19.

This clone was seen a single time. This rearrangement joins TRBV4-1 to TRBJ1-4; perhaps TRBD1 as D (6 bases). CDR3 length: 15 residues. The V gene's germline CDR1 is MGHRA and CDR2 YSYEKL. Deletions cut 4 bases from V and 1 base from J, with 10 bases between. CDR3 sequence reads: CASSPVTGTNEKLFF. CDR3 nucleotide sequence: TGCGCCAGCAGCCCGGTGACAGGAACTAATGAAAAACTGTTTTTT.

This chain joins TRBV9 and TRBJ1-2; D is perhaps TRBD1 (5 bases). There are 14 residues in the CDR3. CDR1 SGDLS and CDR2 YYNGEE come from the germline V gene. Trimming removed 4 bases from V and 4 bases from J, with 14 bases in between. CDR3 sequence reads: CASSPDVTGYGYTF. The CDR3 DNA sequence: TGTGCCAGCAGCCCAGATGTTACAGGCTATGGCTACACCTTC.

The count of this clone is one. The CDR3 sequence: CASSVGQVYGYTF. Here the CDR3 DNA reads TGTGCCAGCAGCGTAGGACAGGTCTATGGCTACACCTTC. The V and J genes are TRBV7-8 and TRBJ1-2; 7 nucleotides agree with TRBD1. Germline loops: CDR1 SGHVS, CDR2 FQNEAQ. The CDR3 extends over 13 amino acids. The ends lost 5 bases at V and 4 bases at J; junction bases unmatched: 4.

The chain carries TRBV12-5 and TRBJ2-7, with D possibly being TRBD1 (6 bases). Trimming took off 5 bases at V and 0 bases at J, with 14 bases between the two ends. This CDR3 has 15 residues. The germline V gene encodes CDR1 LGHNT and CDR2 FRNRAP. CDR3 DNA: TGTGCTAGTGGTGGTGAGGGGGTGAACTCCTACGAGCAGTACGTC. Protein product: CASGGEGVNSYEQYV.

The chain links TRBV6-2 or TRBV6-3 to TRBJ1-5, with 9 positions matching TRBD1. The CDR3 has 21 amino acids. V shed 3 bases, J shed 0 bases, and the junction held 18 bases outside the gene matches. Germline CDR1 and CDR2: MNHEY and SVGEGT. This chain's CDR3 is CASSYPPSPGQGHPSNQPQHF. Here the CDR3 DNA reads TGTGCCAGCAGTTATCCGCCCTCTCCGGGACAGGGTCACCCTAGCAATCAGCCCCAGCATTTT.

CDR3 sequence (DNA): TGTGCCAGCAGCCCCTCGGGTATCAACTATGGCTACACCTTC. It is translated as CASSPSGINYGYTF. This chain connects TRBV3-1 (or the pseudogene TRBV3-2) to TRBJ1-2; D gene uncertain. The CDR3 length is 14 residues. Germline V gene sequence: CDR1 LGHDT, CDR2 YNNKEL (reference sequence). V dropped 4 bases and J dropped 2 bases, with 11 bases sitting between them.

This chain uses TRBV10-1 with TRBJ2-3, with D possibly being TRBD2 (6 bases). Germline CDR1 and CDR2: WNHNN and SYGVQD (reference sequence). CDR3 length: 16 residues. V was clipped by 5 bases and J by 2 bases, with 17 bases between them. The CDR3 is CASSSTSSADTDTQYF. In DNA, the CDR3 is TGCGCCAGCAGTTCTACCTCTAGCGCCGACACAGATACGCAGTATTTT.

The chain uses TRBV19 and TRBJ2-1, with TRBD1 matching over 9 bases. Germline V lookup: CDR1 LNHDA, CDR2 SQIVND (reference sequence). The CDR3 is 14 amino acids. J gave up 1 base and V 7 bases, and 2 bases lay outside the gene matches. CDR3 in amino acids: CASNRGQSYNEQFF. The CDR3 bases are TGTGCCAGTAACAGGGGGCAATCCTACAATGAGCAGTTCTTC.

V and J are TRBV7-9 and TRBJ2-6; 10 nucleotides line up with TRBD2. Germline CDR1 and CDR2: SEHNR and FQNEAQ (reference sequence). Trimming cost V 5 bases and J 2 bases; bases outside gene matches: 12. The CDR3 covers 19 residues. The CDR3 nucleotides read TGTGCCAGCAGCCTATGGATGATAGCGGGAGGTCCTGGGGCCAACGTCCTGACTTTC. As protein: CASSLWMIAGGPGANVLTF. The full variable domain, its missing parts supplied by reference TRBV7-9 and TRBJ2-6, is DTGVSQNPRHKITKRGQNVTFRCDPISEHNRLYWYRQTLGQGPEFLTYFQNEAQLEKSRLLSDRFSAERPKGSFSTLEIQRTEQGDSAMYLCASSLWMIAGGPGANVLTFGAGSRLTVL.

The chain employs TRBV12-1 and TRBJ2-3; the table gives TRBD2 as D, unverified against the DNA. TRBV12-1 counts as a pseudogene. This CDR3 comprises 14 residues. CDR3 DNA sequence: TGTGCCAACTCCCCCGGGGGGTTCACAGATACGCAGTATTTT. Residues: CANSPGGFTDTQYF.

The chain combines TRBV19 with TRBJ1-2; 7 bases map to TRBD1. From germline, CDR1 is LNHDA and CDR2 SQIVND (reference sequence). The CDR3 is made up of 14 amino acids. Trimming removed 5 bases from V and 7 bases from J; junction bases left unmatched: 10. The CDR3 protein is CASSPTTGSFGYTF. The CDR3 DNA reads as TGTGCCAGTAGTCCAACGACAGGGAGTTTTGGCTACACCTTC.

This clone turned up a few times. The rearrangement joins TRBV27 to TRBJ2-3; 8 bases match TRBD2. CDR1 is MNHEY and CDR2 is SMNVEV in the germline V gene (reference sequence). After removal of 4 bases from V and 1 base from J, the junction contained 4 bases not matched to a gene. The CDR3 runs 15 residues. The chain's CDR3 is CASSSGLAGTDTQYF. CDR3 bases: TGTGCCAGCAGTTCAGGACTAGCAGGCACAGATACGCAGTATTTT.

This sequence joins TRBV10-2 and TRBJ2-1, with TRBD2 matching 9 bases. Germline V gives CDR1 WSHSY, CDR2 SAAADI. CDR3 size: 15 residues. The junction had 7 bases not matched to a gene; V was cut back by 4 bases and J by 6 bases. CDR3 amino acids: CASSVARGGGNEQFF. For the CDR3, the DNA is TGCGCCAGCAGTGTGGCGCGGGGGGGCGGCAATGAGCAGTTCTTC.

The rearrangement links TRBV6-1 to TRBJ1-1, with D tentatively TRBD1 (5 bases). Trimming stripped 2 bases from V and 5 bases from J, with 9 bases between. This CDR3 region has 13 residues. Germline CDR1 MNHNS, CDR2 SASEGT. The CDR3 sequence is CASSEPDRTEAFF. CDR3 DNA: TGTGCCAGCAGTGAACCCGACAGAACTGAAGCTTTCTTT.

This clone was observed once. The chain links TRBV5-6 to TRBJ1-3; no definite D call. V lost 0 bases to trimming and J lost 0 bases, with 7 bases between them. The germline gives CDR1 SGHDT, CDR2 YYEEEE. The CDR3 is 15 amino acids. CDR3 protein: CASSLGSFSGNTIYF. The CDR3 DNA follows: TGTGCCAGCAGCTTGGGGAGTTTCTCTGGAAACACCATATATTTT.

CDR3 loop: CASSIMNEQFF. Written as DNA, the CDR3 is TGTGCCAGTAGTATTATGAATGAGCAGTTCTTC. V and J are TRBV19 and TRBJ2-1, with D uncertain. Germline V CDR1 and CDR2: LNHDA, SQIVND (reference sequence). This CDR3 spans 11 amino acids. V lost 3 bases to trimming and J lost 7 bases, with 4 bases between them.

The DNA for the CDR3 is TGTGCCAGCAGCGGGGACAGGGGGCGCAGAGCTTTCTTT. Amino acid sequence: CASSGDRGRRAFF. The rearrangement uses TRBV12-3 or TRBV12-4 and TRBJ1-1; 12 bases agree with TRBD1. J gave up 10 bases and V 6 bases, and 6 bases lay outside the gene matches. CDR3 length: 13 residues.

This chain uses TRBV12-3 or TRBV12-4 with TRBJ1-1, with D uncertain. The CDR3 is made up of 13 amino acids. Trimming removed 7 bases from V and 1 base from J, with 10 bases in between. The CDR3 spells CASIRGGNTEAFF. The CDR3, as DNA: TGTGCCAGCATCCGTGGAGGGAACACTGAAGCTTTCTTT.

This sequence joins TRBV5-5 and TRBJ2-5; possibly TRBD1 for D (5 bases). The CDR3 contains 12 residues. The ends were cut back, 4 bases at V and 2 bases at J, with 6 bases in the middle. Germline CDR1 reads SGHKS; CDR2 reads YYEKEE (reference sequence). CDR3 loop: CASSRQQETQYF. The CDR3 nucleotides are TGTGCCAGCAGCCGACAGCAAGAGACCCAGTACTTC.

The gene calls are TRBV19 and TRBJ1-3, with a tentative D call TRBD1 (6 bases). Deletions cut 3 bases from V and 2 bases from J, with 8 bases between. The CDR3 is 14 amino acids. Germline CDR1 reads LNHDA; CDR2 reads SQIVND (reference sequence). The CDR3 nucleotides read TGTGCCAGTAGTATCAGGGGAACTGGAAACACCATATATTTT. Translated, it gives CASSIRGTGNTIYF.

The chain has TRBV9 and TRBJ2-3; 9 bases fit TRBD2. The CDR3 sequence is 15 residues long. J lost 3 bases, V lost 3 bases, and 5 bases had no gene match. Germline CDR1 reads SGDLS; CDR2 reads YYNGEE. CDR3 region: CASSASGMVTDTQYF. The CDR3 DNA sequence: TGTGCCAGCAGCGCTAGCGGGATGGTAACAGATACGCAGTATTTT.

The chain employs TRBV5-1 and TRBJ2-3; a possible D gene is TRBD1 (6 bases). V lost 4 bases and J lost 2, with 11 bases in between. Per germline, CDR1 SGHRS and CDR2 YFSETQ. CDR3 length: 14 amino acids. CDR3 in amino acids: CASSPDSPTDTQYF. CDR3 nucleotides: TGCGCCAGCAGCCCGGACAGCCCCACAGATACGCAGTATTTT.

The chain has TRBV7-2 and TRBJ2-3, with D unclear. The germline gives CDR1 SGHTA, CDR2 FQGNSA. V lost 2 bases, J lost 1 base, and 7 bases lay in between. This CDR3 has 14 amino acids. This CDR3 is CASSLSRGTDTQYF. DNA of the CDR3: TGTGCCAGCAGCTTATCGAGAGGCACAGATACGCAGTATTTT.

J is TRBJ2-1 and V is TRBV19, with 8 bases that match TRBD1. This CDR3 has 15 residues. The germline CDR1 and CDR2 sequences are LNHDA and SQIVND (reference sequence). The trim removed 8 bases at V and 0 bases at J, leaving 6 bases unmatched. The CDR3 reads CASQTGTGSYNEQFF. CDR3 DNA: TGTGCCAGTCAAACCGGGACAGGCTCCTACAATGAGCAGTTCTTC.

The CDR3 sequence: CASSLVGEETQYF. The CDR3 DNA reads TGTGCCAGCAGCTTGGTCGGGGAAGAGACCCAGTACTTC. The chain employs TRBV5-5 and TRBJ2-5; D may be TRBD2 (5 bases). The length of the CDR3 is 13 residues. The germline V gene encodes CDR1 SGHKS and CDR2 YYEKEE (reference sequence). The ends were cut back, 0 bases at V and 3 bases at J, with 6 bases in the middle. Full variable domain (remainder filled in from reference TRBV5-5 and TRBJ2-5): DAGVTQSPTHLIKTRGQQVTLRCSPISGHKSVSWYQQVLGQGPQFIFQYYEKEERGRGNFPDRFSARQFPNYSSELNVNALLLGDSALYLCASSLVGEETQYFGPGTRLLVL.